This record looks at one TCR beta chain sequence and its context. This receptor's antigen is unknown. Qualities for individual bases were not recorded, and no much larger clone is one base off. Using the deep immunoSEQ assay, multiplex PCR amplified TCR CDR3 regions from genomic DNA. Genomic DNA extracted from each cell subset was distributed evenly over all wells of several immunoSEQ 96-well plates, and each plate served as one replicate. For sorted subsets, approximately 210 ng of genomic DNA, equivalent to around 30,000 T cell genomes, went into each replicate PCR. Purified libraries were quantified with a Qubit 3.0 fluorometer, sized on a Bioanalyzer 2100, and re-quantified with the KAPA Library Quantification kit. A separate single-read 150-cycle Illumina NextSeq 550 flow cell was used to sequence each immunoSEQ 96-well plate. Per the original workflow: Because the immunoSEQ output included only junctional sequences and no quality scores, the filtering could not be the same as the filtering used for full-length reads. Sequences were annotated with PyIR, a Python wrapper for IgBLAST v1.9, using IMGT germline references to assign V/J genes and CDR3. Reads with weak V/J assignments (E-value above 1e-6), missing CDR3, stop codons, out-of-frame junctions, or ambiguous translated residues were removed. V3J clonotypes were defined as sequences sharing an identical inferred V gene, J gene, and CDR3 amino acid sequence. Percentage overlap between repertoires was computed as shared unique clonotypes divided by the size of the smaller repertoire. Richness of each repertoire was evaluated using RTK rarefaction, the Chao1 estimator, and Recon v2.1 estimates of unobserved clonotypes. Generation probabilities for all TCRbeta clonotypes obtained by the gDNA method from a handful of donors were computed using OLGA. TCRdb mirrors the immuneACCESS table, restricted to in-frame sequences. Some clones are absent from its copies; in checked studies, under half trace to an unresolved V gene, and the reason for the others is unknown. That table furnishes V, J and clone size, whereas the DNA furnished D and trimming. The sample table shows more than 2,000,000 clones, and just over 90% are seen once. The ten largest clones add up to about 0.39% of the sample.

This entry is derived from a study of shared clonotypes between healthy human individuals (TCRdb year 2020). About the full investigation: A few men and two women, aged 18 to 49 years, made up the cohort. Per donor, three plates each were used for CD4 naive and CD4 memory, two for CD8 naive, and one for CD8 memory. Blood TCR repertoires of roughly five healthy adults were deeply sequenced to estimate repertoire size and the extent of clonotype sharing between individuals. To increase sequencing depth and limit assay-specific biases, TCR repertoire library preparation and sequencing were carried out by different laboratories using diverse techniques. Each donor's leukapheresis produced roughly between roughly 0.85 and 9.5 billion PBMCs. Summary of the overall study and its limitations: Across four donors, about 5% of naive CD4, around 3.5% of naive CD8, approximately 2.5% of memory CD4, and 0.3% to 0.45% of memory CD8 clonotypes were shared. Naive subsets generally had larger estimated clonotype richness than memory subsets. The small number of donors limited the genetic and exposure-history diversity represented. Based on pairwise subsampling, the degree of clonotype sharing among donors was expected to be affected by sequencing depth. Clonotypes shared by all four sorted-subset donors showed higher generation probabilities than non-shared clonotypes. Rarefaction of sorted-subset datasets indicated incomplete sequencing despite the large sequencing depth. Sampling was limited to blood, and TCR repertoires in tissue likely differ from TCR repertoires in blood.

From V the trimming removes 1 base and from J it removes 3 bases, while the gene matches leave 6 bases of the junction unaccounted for. For CDR1 and CDR2, the germline V gene lists SGHRS and YFSETQ. The CDR3 measures 16 amino acids from cysteine to phenylalanine. Kept here is only the CDR3 DNA, which spans 48 bases and is read in frame from base 1. The donors were healthy, HIV-negative adults who had no recently reported acute infections or vaccinations. All donors were Caucasian adults living in Nashville, Tennessee, USA. CD4+ T cells were enriched by magnetic negative selection; naive cells were then positively selected on CD45RA, and the negative fraction formed the memory subset. Blood was obtained by leukapheresis, after which PBMCs were separated by Ficoll-Histopaque density gradient centrifugation and cryopreserved in liquid nitrogen vapor phase. Analytical flow cytometry was used to check the purity and quantity of every magnetically sorted T cell population. Each sorted fraction had its genomic DNA isolated and then quantified by UV absorbance on a Nanodrop 2000c.

This TCR derives from a man aged 18 to 30 in good health. Some clones in this sample may be carry-over from other donors' samples. Sequencing was carried out using naive CD4+ T cells from PBMCs. The cell subset or site label here, explained by the study, means: CD45RA+ positively selected. The chain was built from TRBV5-1 and TRBJ2-1, with TRBD2 matching 8 junction bases. The nucleotide sequence reads TGCGCCAGCAGCTTGTTTACTAGCGGCGACTACAATGAGCAGTTCTTC. Protein translation: CASSLFTSGDYNEQFF.